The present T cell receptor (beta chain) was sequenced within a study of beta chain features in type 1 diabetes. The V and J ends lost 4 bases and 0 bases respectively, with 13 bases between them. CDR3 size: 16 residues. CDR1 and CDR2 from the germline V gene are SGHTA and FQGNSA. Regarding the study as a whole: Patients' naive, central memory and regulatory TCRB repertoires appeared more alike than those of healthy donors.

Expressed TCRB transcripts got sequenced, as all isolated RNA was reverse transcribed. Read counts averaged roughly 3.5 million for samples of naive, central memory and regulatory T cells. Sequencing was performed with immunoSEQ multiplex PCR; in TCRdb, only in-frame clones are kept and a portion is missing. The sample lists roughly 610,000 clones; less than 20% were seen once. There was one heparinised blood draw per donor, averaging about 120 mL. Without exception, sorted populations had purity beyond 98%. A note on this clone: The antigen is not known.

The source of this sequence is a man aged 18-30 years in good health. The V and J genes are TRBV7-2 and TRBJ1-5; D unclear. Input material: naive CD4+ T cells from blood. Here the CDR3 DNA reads TGTGCCAGCAGCTCCGCCGGGGAGCATAGCAATCAGCCCCAGCATTTT. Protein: CASSSAGEHSNQPQHF.